The 22 T cell receptor beta chains below come from one sample, sequenced in a study of OX40 agonist ivuxolimab in advanced cancers. Receptors were amplified or captured by the immunoSEQ multiplex PCR assay. TCRdb mirrors the immuneACCESS table, restricted to in-frame sequences. Some clones are absent from its copies; in checked studies, under half trace to an unresolved V gene, and the reason for the others is unknown. Within this sample are about 150,000 clones, with 94% of them counted one time only. About 0.33% of the sample is taken by the ten largest. Sequenced here: CD4+ or CD8+ T cells sorted from blood, sampled in a trial of the OX40 agonist ivuxolimab. These receptors were obtained from an adult with an advanced solid tumor such as melanoma, head and neck, liver or kidney cancer.

The chain couples TRBV28 to TRBJ1-1; 9 bases are a match to TRBD1. There are 15 residues in the CDR3. V lost 4 bases to trimming and J lost 4 bases; unmatched junction nucleotides: 7. The germline V gene encodes CDR1 MDHEN and CDR2 SYDVKM. The CDR3 DNA reads as TGTGCCAGCAGTTGGGGACAGGGAGGGGTCACTGAAGCTTTCTTT. This translates into CASSWGQGGVTEAFF.

This clone was recorded once. The V call is TRBV5-1, the J call TRBJ2-1; maybe TRBD2 (6 bases). V gave up 0 bases and J gave up 0 bases, with 7 bases separating them. There are 15 residues in the CDR3. Per germline, CDR1 SGHRS and CDR2 YFSETQ. The CDR3 DNA sequence: TGCGCCAGCAGCTTGGGTAGCGGCTCCTACAATGAGCAGTTCTTC. Amino acids: CASSLGSGSYNEQFF.

The V and J genes are TRBV12-5 and TRBJ1-3; possibly TRBD1 for D (5 bases). This CDR3 region has 16 residues. Germline V gene lookup returns CDR1 LGHNT and CDR2 FRNRAP. Trimming shortened V by 2 bases and J by 2 bases, and 13 bases separated the two germline ends. CDR3 sequence: CASGLFGTSAGNTIYF. CDR3 DNA sequence: TGTGCTAGTGGTTTGTTCGGGACTAGCGCTGGAAACACCATATATTTT.

The genes are TRBV28 and TRBJ2-3, with D possibly called TRBD1 or TRBD2 (5 bases each). The V end lost 5 bases, the J end lost 2 bases, and 11 bases lay between the germline ends. The CDR3 loop spans 14 amino acids. The germline V gene has CDR1 MDHEN and CDR2 SYDVKM. Written as DNA, the CDR3 is TGTGCCAGCAGTCCTCCCGGGACCACAGATACGCAGTATTTT. The encoded protein is CASSPPGTTDTQYF.

The chain is built from TRBV10-3 and TRBJ1-5; weak D call: TRBD1 (6 bases). The V and J ends lost 8 bases and 4 bases respectively, with 9 bases between them. CDR3 size: 12 residues. Germline CDR1 and CDR2: ENHRY and SYGVKD. CDR3: CAIGQGNQPQHF. The CDR3 bases are TGTGCCATCGGGCAGGGGAATCAGCCCCAGCATTTT.

V gene TRBV4-2 combines with J gene TRBJ2-1; 9 bases line up with TRBD2. Trimming cost V 0 bases and J 8 bases; bases outside gene matches: 8. The CDR3 totals 16 residues. The V gene's germline CDR1 is LGHNA and CDR2 YNFKEQ. CDR3 protein: CASSQDMAGGPDEQFF. CDR3 nucleotides: TGTGCCAGCAGCCAAGATATGGCGGGAGGGCCCGATGAGCAGTTCTTC.

The chain combines TRBV6-1 with TRBJ1-5; TRBD1 aligns across 7 bases. CDR3 length: 14 amino acids. Germline CDR1 and CDR2: MNHNS and SASEGT. Trimming took 6 bases from V and 4 from J; bases not matched to a gene: 6. CDR3 DNA: TGTGCCAGCAGGGGCGGGGACAGAAATCAGCCCCAGCATTTT. This translates into CASRGGDRNQPQHF.

The chain is built from TRBV7-2 and TRBJ2-7; 11 bases are a match to TRBD2. V lost 1 base and J lost 4; bases outside the gene matches: 6. Germline CDR1 is SGHTA and CDR2 is FQGNSA. This CDR3 comprises 16 residues. In nucleotides, the CDR3 is TGTGCCAGCAGCTTAGGGGGGGCTAGCGGGAGGTACGAGCAGTACTTC. It translates to CASSLGGASGRYEQYF.

The rearrangement uses TRBV4-3 and TRBJ2-3; D might be TRBD2 (5 bases). CDR3 length: 16 residues. V was cut by 1 base and J by 1 base, with 12 bases left in between. From germline, CDR1 is LGHNA and CDR2 YSLEER. The CDR3: CASSQGTRWGTDTQYF. Written as DNA, the CDR3 is TGCGCCAGCAGCCAAGGAACTAGATGGGGCACAGATACGCAGTATTTT.

This sequence joins TRBV4-3 and TRBJ2-3; either TRBD1 or TRBD2 may supply D (5 bases each). V lost 5 bases to trimming and J lost 6 bases, with 18 bases between them. This CDR3 has 15 residues. Germline assignment: CDR1 LGHNA and CDR2 YSLEER. The CDR3 loop reads CASSGGGRSWDTQYF. In DNA, the CDR3 is TGCGCCAGCAGCGGTGGGGGACGATCCTGGGATACGCAGTATTTT.

This chain joins TRBV7-2 and TRBJ2-7; possibly TRBD1 or TRBD2 for D (6 bases each). Trimming stripped 2 bases from V and 5 bases from J, with 13 bases between. CDR3 length equals 14 residues. Per the germline V gene, CDR1 is SGHTA and CDR2 is FQGNSA. The CDR3 reads CASSLMGGRDEQYF. CDR3 DNA sequence: TGTGCCAGCAGCTTAATGGGGGGCAGGGACGAGCAGTACTTC.

This chain joins TRBV7-2 and TRBJ2-1; TRBD2 is a possible D gene (5 bases). V was shortened by 5 bases and J by 7 bases, with 12 bases between the two germline ends. Germline assignment: CDR1 SGHTA and CDR2 FQGNSA. CDR3 length: 13 amino acids. The CDR3, as DNA: TGTGCCAGCAGCACTTTTGGAGGAAATGAGCAGTTCTTC. Its protein product is CASSTFGGNEQFF.

The chain links TRBV9 to TRBJ1-2, with D perhaps matching TRBD1 (6 bases). The CDR3 is 15 amino acids. The germline V and J ends were trimmed by 4 bases and 7 bases, with 20 bases remaining between them. From germline, CDR1 is SGDLS and CDR2 YYNGEE. CDR3 DNA: TGTGCCAGCAGCCCTACCCCATCAGGGGAGGCTGGCTACACCTTC. It is translated as CASSPTPSGEAGYTF.

This chain links TRBV27 with TRBJ1-5; D might be TRBD1 (5 bases). From germline, CDR1 is MNHEY and CDR2 SMNVEV (reference sequence). This CDR3 has 15 residues. Trimming removed 5 bases at V and 0 bases at J, with 11 bases between. The DNA for the CDR3 is TGTGCCAGCAGTCGGGGCGCCAATAGCAATCAGCCCCAGCATTTT. Its translation is CASSRGANSNQPQHF.

The chain couples TRBV18 to TRBJ1-2; tentatively, D is TRBD1 (6 bases). With 6 bases removed from V and 7 bases from J, the gap between germline ends came to 18 bases. The germline V gene has CDR1 KGHSH and CDR2 LQKENI. This CDR3 comprises 14 residues. In DNA, the CDR3 is TGTGCCAGCTCTTCATCGGGGGCACGTGTTGGCTACACCTTC. Amino acid sequence: CASSSSGARVGYTF.

Only one count was recorded for this clone. The J gene is TRBJ2-1, the V gene TRBV7-3; 9 bases are a match to TRBD1. The V segment lost 4 bases and the J segment 5 bases; nucleotides outside the gene matches: 6. Germline CDR1 SGHTA, CDR2 FQGTGA. CDR3 length: 15 amino acids. CDR3 loop: CASSYGTGWNNEQFF. Written as DNA, the CDR3 is TGTGCCAGCAGCTATGGGACAGGGTGGAACAATGAGCAGTTCTTC.

This chain connects TRBV19 to TRBJ2-1; D is ambiguous. Germline V CDR1 and CDR2: LNHDA, SQIVND (reference sequence). The CDR3 spans 13 residues. Deletions cut 9 bases from V and 15 bases from J, with 24 bases between. CDR3 residues: CARPLGRPLGRFF. The CDR3 DNA sequence: TGTGCCAGACCACTCGGGCGCCCCTTAGGGCGGTTCTTC.

The J gene is TRBJ1-1, the V gene TRBV5-6; D gene unclear. CDR1 is SGHDT and CDR2 is YYEEEE in the germline V gene. The V gene lost 2 bases and the J gene lost 1 base, with 6 bases spanning the gap. The length of the CDR3 is 13 residues. CDR3 DNA sequence: TGTGCCAGCAGCTTATATAAGAACACTGAAGCTTTCTTT. This gives the protein CASSLYKNTEAFF.

The J gene is TRBJ2-1, the V gene TRBV6-5; D call uncertain. This CDR3 is 14 amino acids long. Deletions cut 2 bases from V and 5 bases from J, with 10 bases between. Germline CDR1 MNHEY, CDR2 SVGAGI. CDR3 in amino acids: CASSYGRRDNEQFF. DNA for the CDR3: TGTGCCAGCAGTTACGGGCGGCGTGACAATGAGCAGTTCTTC.

This chain uses TRBV6-5 with TRBJ2-3, with 10 bases aligning to TRBD2. The J segment lost 5 bases and the V segment lost 0 bases, leaving 5 bases of the junction unmatched. The CDR3 spans 16 residues. Germline V gives CDR1 MNHEY, CDR2 SVGAGI. The CDR3 DNA reads as TGTGCCAGCAGTTACTCGATCGGACTAGCGGAAGATACGCAGTATTTT. Protein sequence: CASSYSIGLAEDTQYF.

V is TRBV15 and J is TRBJ1-6, with D perhaps TRBD1 (5 bases). The CDR3 length is 16 residues. The germline V gene encodes CDR1 LNHNV and CDR2 YYDKDF (reference sequence). V lost 6 bases to trimming and J lost 5 bases, with 17 bases between them. This chain's CDR3 is CATSKEGRGDNSPLHF. CDR3 DNA: TGTGCCACCAGTAAGGAGGGGAGGGGAGATAATTCACCCCTCCACTTT.

The chain recombines TRBV7-2 with TRBJ2-7; D might be TRBD2 (7 bases). V gave up 10 bases and J gave up 1 base, with 20 bases separating them. The CDR3 runs 15 residues. Germline assignment: CDR1 SGHTA and CDR2 FQGNSA. In nucleotides, the CDR3 is TGTGCCACTCACACCGGGGGGCCTAGTTCCTACGAGCAGTACTTC. It translates to CATHTGGPSSYEQYF. Variable domain in full (rest from reference TRBV7-2 and TRBJ2-7): GAGVSQSPSNKVTEKGKDVELRCDPISGHTALYWYRQSLGQGLEFLIYFQGNSAPDKSGLPSDRFSAERTGGSVSTLTIQRTQQEDSAVYLCATHTGGPSSYEQYFGPGTRLTVT.